This T cell receptor (beta chain) came from a study of cytomegalovirus exposure and HLA in healthy donors. 13 Jbeta primers and 60 Vbeta primers were used for the PCR. Clones were read by immunoSEQ multiplex PCR, and TCRdb kept only the in-frame ones, dropping some. The sample has some 96,000 clones. Study-level results: An analysis that came later showed most CMV-associated TCR beta chains appearing HLA-restricted.

A remark on this clone: Its antigen is not identified.

The length of the CDR3 is 13 residues. V was shortened by 3 bases and J by 2 bases, with 9 bases between the two germline ends. Germline CDR1 reads GTSNPN; CDR2 reads SVGIG (reference sequence). Sequenced sample: PBMCs. This TCR was recovered from a woman in her 30s in good health and CMV-seronegative. This rearrangement joins TRBV30 to TRBJ2-3, with D perhaps TRBD2 (5 bases). CDR3 bases: TGTGCCTGGAGAGGTGACTACACAGATACGCAGTATTTT. It yields the protein CAWRGDYTDTQYF. Looking up the rest from reference TRBV30 and TRBJ2-3 gives the full variable domain: SQTIHQWPATLVQPVGSPLSLECTVEGTSNPNLYWYRQAAGRGLQLLFYSVGIGQISSEVPQNLSASRPQDRQFILSSKKLLLSDSGFYLCAWRGDYTDTQYFGPGTRLTVL.